This T cell receptor (beta chain) is drawn from a study of blood T cell repertoires in COVID-19 (dated by TCRdb to 2019 to 2021). Some background on the complete study: Samples covering the acute and convalescent phases of COVID-19 were provided by collaborators in the United States, Italy and Spain. Samples came from the ongoing ImmuneRACE study (first 160 participants) plus 1,254 subjects from 6 global collaborators. Nearly every sample came with metadata listing a de-identified subject ID, COVID-19 status, age in years and sex. The dataset comprised deeply sampled blood TCRbeta repertoires from subjects exposed to, actively infected with, or recovered from COVID-19. Where HLA class I and class II types were available, the types were taken from metadata supplied by the sample provider, not from assay-based typing. The material from the prospective study consisted of cDNA or gDNA derived from T cells, B-cell-depleted T cells, or PBMCs. The repertoires were released in a freely available public database intended as a resource for research on the immune response to SARS-CoV-2. Results and caveats for the whole study, not just this receptor: The quantity of clinical and demographic metadata differed by source and by participant and was supplied without curation.

Via the germline V gene (reference sequence), CDR1 is WNHNN and CDR2 SYGVQD. V and J are truncated by 7 bases and 3 bases respectively, leaving an intervening sequence of 16 bases. The CDR3 goes from the cysteine to the phenylalanine over 15 residues. Just CDR3 DNA is preserved here, 45 bases in frame from base 1. As concerns this clone: What antigen it recognizes has not been identified. No clone much larger than this one lies a single base away; base qualities are absent.

Each collaborating institution followed its own protocols to collect whole blood in K2EDTA tubes. Collaborator samples were shipped for TCRbeta analysis as frozen whole blood, isolated PBMCs, or DNA extracted from either sample type. TCRbeta CDR3 regions were amplified from genomic DNA by means of the immunoSEQ Assay, a bias-controlled multiplex PCR. The paper's data handling went like this. The number of nucleated cells in each sample was estimated by amplification of reference gene primers within the assay. To quantify the absolute abundance of each unique TCRbeta CDR3 rearrangement, sequence reads were collapsed and filtered. For each sample, productive Simpson clonality was calculated as the square root of Simpson's diversity index across productive rearrangements. Entries here come from immuneACCESS through TCRdb and include only in-frame sequences with V and J called. Some clones fail to appear in such tables; in the studies checked, an unresolved V gene covers under half of the shortfall, and the cause of the remainder is unknown. D and trimming come from the DNA, and the V and J calls and clone size come from that table. The sample yields about 210,000 clones; just over 90% were counted once. Around 1.2% of the sample comes from the top ten.

The receptor chain draws on TRBV10-1 and TRBJ2-1; the best D guess is TRBD1, with 6 bases matching. Sequencing input: peripheral blood. The receptor comes from a man aged 25 to 45 with acute or convalescent COVID-19. The sequenced DNA: TGCGCCAGCACCAGAACGGGACACAACTACAATGAGCAGTTCTTC. Translated, this gives CASTRTGHNYNEQFF.